These T cell receptor beta chains were read from a single sample in a study of T-cell memory formation after mild COVID-19. A single record per CDR3 protein comes from TCRdb applying MiXCR to the 5' RACE reads. The repertoire has tens of thousands of distinct CDR3 sequences, roughly 10% of them found once; the top ten carry just under 30%. Sequencing input: PBMCs or a T cell subset sorted from them (not recorded which). Receptor source: a man in his late teens or twenties who had mild COVID-19 (a few samples of this study predate the infection). Cell type and time point are not known. CDR3s leave out the opening cysteine and the closing phenylalanine or tryptophan. Each record gives: V gene, J gene, CDR3 protein.

V: TRBV28; J: TRBJ2-7; CDR3: ATLDPSAGEQY
V: TRBV6-4; J: TRBJ2-3; CDR3: ASSVSGGATDTQY
V: TRBV5-1; J: TRBJ1-2; CDR3: ASSLEAGGLGYT
V: TRBV5-1; J: TRBJ2-2; CDR3: ASSLDLAGGRTGELF
V: TRBV19; J: TRBJ1-1; CDR3: ASLKSTEAF
V: TRBV7-8; J: TRBJ2-2; CDR3: ASSPWTERELF
V: TRBV11-3; J: TRBJ2-1; CDR3: ASSGQGRRGEQF
V: TRBV4-3; J: TRBJ2-1; CDR3: ASSQDRGGNEQF
V: TRBV29-1; J: TRBJ1-1; CDR3: SVEPGRGDEAF
V: TRBV5-1; J: TRBJ1-4; CDR3: ASSGPGDYGKLF
V: TRBV12-3/TRBV12-4; J: TRBJ2-2; CDR3: ASSLGGSTGELF